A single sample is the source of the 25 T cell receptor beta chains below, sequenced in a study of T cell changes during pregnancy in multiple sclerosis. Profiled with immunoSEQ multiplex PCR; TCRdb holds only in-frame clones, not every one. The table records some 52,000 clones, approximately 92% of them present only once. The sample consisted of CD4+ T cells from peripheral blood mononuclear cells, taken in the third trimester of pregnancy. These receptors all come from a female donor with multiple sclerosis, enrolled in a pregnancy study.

As DNA, the CDR3 is TGTGCCAGCAGCGTCTTCAGGGGGGATACGCAGTATTTT. This encodes CASSVFRGDTQYF. The V call is TRBV7-8, the J call TRBJ2-3; 7 nucleotides agree with TRBD1. V dropped 5 bases and J dropped 6; count of bases not matched to a gene: 5. CDR3 length: 13 amino acids. The germline CDR1 and CDR2 sequences are SGHVS and FQNEAQ.

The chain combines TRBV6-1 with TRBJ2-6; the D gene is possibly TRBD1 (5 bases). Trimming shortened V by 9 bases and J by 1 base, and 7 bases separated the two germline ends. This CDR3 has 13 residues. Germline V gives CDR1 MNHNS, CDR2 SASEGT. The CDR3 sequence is CARGDSGANVLTF. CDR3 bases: TGTGCCAGAGGGGATTCTGGGGCCAACGTCCTGACTTTC.

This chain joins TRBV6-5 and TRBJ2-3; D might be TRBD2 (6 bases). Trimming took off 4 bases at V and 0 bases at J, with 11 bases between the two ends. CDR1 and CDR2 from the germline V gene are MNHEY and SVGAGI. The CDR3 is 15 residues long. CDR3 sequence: CASSLVGGSTDTQYF. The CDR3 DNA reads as TGTGCCAGCAGTTTGGTGGGGGGTAGCACAGATACGCAGTATTTT.

The CDR3 here is CASSLRSGTAYYEQYF. The CDR3 DNA reads as TGTGCCAGCAGTTTACGGTCCGGGACAGCCTACTACGAGCAGTACTTC. The chain links TRBV27 to TRBJ2-7; 7 nucleotides line up with TRBD1. This CDR3 region has 16 residues. Trimming cost V 2 bases and J 3 bases; bases outside gene matches: 10. CDR1 is MNHEY and CDR2 is SMNVEV in the germline V gene (reference sequence).

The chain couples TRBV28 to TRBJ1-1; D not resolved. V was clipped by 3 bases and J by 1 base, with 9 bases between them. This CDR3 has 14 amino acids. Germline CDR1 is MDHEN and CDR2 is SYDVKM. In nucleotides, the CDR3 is TGTGCCAGCAGTTTGTTACGAGAGAACACTGAAGCTTTCTTT. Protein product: CASSLLRENTEAFF.

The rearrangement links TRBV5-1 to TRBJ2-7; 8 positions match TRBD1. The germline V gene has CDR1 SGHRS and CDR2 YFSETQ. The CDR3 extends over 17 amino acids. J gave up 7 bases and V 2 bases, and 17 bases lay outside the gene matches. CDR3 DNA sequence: TGCGCCAGCAGCTTATCGGGGACAGGAACGCTTCAAGGGGAGCAGTACTTC. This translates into CASSLSGTGTLQGEQYF. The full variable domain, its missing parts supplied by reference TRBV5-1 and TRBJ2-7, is KAGVTQTPRYLIKTRGQQVTLSCSPISGHRSVSWYQQTPGQGLQFLFEYFSETQRNKGNFPGRFSGRQFSNSRSEMNVSTLELGDSALYLCASSLSGTGTLQGEQYFGPGTRLTVT.

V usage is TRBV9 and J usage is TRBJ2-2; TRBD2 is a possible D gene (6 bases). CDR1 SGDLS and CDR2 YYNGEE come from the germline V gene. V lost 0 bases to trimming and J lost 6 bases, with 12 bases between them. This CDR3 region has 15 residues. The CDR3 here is CASSVGTTGAGELFF. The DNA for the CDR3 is TGTGCCAGCAGCGTAGGAACCACGGGGGCCGGGGAGCTGTTTTTT.

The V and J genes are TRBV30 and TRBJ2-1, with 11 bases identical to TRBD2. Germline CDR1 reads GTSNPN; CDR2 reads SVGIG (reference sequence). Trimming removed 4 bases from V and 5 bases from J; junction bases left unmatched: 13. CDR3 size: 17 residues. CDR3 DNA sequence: TGTGCCTGGACGTTGACTAGCGGGAACACGTACCACAATGAGCAGTTCTTC. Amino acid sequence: CAWTLTSGNTYHNEQFF.

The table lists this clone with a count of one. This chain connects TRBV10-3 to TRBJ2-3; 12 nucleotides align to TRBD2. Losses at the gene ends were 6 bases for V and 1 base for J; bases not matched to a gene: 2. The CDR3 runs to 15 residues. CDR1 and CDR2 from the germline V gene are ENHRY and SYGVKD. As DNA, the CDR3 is TGTGCCATCAGGACTAGCGGGGGCCGCACAGATACGCAGTATTTT. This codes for CAIRTSGGRTDTQYF.

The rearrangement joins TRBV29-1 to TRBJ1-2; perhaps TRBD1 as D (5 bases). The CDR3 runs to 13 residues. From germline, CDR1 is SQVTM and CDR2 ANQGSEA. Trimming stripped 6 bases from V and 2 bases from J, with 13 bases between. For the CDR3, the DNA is TGCAGCGTGGGGGGGGGTGCAAACTATGGCTACACCTTC. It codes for CSVGGGANYGYTF. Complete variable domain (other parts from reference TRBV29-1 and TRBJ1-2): SAVISQKPSRDICQRGTSLTIQCQVDSQVTMMFWYRQQPGQSLTLIATANQGSEATYESGFVIDKFPISRPNLTFSTLTVSNMSPEDSSIYLCSVGGGANYGYTFGSGTRLTVV.

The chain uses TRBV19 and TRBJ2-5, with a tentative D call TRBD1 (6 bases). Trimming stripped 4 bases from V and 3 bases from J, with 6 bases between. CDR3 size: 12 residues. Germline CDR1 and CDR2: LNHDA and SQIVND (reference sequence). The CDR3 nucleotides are TGTGCCAGTAGTACAGGGGAAGAGACCCAGTACTTC. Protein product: CASSTGEETQYF.

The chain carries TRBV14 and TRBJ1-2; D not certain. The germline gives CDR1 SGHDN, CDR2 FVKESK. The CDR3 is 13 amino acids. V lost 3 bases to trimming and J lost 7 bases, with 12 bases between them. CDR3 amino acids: CASSHLSPGGYTF. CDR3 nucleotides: TGTGCCAGCAGCCATCTAAGTCCTGGTGGCTACACCTTC.

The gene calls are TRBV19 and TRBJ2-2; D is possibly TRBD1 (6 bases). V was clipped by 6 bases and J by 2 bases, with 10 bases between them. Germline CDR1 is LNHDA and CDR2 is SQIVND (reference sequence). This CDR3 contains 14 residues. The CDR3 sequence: CASRRQENTGELFF. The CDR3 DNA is TGTGCCAGTAGGCGACAGGAAAACACCGGGGAGCTGTTTTTT.

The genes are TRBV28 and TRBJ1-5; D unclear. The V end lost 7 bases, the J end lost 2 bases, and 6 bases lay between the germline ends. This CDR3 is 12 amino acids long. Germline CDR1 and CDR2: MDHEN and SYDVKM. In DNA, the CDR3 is TGTGCCAGCATATCGGGCAATCAGCCCCAGCATTTT. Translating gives CASISGNQPQHF.

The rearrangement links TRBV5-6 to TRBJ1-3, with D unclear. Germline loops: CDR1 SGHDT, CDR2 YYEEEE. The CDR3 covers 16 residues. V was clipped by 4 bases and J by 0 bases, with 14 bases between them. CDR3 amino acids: CASSAQLQSSGNTIYF. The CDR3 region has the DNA TGTGCCAGCAGCGCCCAATTACAGAGCTCTGGAAACACCATATATTTT.

The CDR3 reads CAIATGVEETQYF. CDR3 bases: TGTGCCATCGCTACAGGGGTTGAAGAGACCCAGTACTTC. The chain couples TRBV10-3 to TRBJ2-5; TRBD1 matches at 7 bases. The germline V gene has CDR1 ENHRY and CDR2 SYGVKD. This CDR3 spans 13 amino acids. Trimming took 8 bases from V and 3 from J; bases not matched to a gene: 6.

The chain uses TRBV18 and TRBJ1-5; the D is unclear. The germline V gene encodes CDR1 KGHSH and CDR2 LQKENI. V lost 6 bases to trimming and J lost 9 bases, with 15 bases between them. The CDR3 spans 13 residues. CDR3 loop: CASSQERDRPQHF. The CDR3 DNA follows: TGTGCCAGCTCCCAGGAAAGAGACCGGCCCCAGCATTTT.

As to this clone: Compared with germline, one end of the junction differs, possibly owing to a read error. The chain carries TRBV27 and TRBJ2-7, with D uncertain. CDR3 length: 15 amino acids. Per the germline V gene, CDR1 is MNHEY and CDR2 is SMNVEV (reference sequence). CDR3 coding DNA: TGTGCCAGCAGTTTATTTTCTATCGACTCCTCCGAGCAGTACTTC. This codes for CASSLFSIDSSEQYF.

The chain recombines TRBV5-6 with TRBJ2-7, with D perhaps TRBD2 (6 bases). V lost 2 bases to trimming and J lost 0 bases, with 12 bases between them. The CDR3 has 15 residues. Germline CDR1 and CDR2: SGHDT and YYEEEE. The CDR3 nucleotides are TGTGCCAGCAGCTTCCAAGCGGGCCTCTCCTACGAGCAGTACTTC. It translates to CASSFQAGLSYEQYF. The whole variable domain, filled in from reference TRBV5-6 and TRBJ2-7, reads DAGVTQSPTHLIKTRGQQVTLRCSPKSGHDTVSWYQQALGQGPQFIFQYYEEEERQRGNFPDRFSGHQFPNYSSELNVNALLLGDSALYLCASSFQAGLSYEQYFGPGTRLTVT.

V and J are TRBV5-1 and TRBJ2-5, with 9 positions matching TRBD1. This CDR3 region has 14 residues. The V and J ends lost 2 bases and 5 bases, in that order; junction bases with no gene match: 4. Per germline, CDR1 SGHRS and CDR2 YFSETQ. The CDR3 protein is CASSLGTGYETQYF. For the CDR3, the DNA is TGCGCCAGCAGCTTAGGGACAGGGTACGAGACCCAGTACTTC.

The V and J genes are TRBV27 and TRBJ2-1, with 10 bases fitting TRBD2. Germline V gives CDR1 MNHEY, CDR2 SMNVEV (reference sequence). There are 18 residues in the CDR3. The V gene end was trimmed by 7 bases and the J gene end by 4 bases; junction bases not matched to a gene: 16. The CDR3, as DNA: TGTGCCAGCACGAAACTCGGGACTAGCGTATTAGGGTACAATGAGCAGTTCTTC. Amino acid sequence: CASTKLGTSVLGYNEQFF.

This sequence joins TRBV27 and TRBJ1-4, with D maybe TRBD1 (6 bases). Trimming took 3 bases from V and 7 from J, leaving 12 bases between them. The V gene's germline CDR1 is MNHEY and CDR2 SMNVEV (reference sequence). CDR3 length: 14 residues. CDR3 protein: CASSFGGASEKLFF. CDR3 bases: TGTGCCAGCAGTTTCGGGGGGGCTAGTGAAAAACTGTTTTTT.

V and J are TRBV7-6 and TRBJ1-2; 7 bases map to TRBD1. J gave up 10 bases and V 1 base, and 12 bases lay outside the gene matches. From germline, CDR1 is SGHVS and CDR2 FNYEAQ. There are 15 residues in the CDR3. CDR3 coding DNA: TGTGCCAGCAGCTTAGGGATTGGAGGGGGCCGTGACTACACCTTC. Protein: CASSLGIGGGRDYTF.

CDR3 DNA sequence: TGTGCCAGCAGTTTAAGGGGCCTGACAGGCTACACCTTC. It specifies CASSLRGLTGYTF. This chain uses TRBV28 with TRBJ1-2; tentative D call: TRBD1 (5 bases). The CDR3 covers 13 residues. The V end was cut by 2 bases, the J end by 8 bases, with 12 bases between. Germline V lookup: CDR1 MDHEN, CDR2 SYDVKM.

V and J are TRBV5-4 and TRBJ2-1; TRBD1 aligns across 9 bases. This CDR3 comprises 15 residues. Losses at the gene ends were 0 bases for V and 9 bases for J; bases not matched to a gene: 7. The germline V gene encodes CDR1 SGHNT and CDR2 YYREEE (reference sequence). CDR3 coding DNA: TGTGCCAGCAGCTTGGAAGGACAGGGGTGGAGTGAGCAGTTCTTC. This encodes CASSLEGQGWSEQFF.